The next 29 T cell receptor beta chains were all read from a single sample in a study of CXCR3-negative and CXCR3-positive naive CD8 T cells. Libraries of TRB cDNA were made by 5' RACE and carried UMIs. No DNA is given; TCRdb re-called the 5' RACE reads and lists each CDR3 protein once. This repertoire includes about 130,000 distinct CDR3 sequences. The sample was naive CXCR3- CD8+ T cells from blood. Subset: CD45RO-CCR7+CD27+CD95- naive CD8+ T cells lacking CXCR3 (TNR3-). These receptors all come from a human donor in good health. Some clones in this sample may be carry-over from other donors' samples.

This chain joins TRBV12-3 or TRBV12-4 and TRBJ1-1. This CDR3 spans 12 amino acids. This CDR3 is CASSSSYTEAFF.

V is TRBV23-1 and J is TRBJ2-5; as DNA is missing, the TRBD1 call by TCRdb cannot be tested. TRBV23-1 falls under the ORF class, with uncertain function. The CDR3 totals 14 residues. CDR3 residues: CASEDRGREETQYF.

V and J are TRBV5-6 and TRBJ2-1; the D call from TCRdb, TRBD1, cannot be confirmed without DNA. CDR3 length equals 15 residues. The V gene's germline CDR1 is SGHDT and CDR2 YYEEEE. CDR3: CASTPTSGSYNEQFF.

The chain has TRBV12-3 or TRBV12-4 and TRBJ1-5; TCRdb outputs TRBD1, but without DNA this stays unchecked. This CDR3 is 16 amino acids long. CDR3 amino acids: CASSSDRGFSNQPQHF.

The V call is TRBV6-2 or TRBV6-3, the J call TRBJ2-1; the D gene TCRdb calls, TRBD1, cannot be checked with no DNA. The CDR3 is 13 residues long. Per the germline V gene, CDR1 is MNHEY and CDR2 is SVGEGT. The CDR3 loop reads CASSYGPGTEQFF.

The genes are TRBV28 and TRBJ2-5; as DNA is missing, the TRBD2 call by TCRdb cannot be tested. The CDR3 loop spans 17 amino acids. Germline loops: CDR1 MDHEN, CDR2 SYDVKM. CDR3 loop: CASSLFGRREYGETQYF.

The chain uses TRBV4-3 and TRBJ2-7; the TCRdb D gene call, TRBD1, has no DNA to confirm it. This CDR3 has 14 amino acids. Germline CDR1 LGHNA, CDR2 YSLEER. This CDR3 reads CASSQDRSGVEQYF.

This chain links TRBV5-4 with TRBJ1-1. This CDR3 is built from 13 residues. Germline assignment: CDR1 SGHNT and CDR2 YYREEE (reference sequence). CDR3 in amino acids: CASSLDSGTEAFF.

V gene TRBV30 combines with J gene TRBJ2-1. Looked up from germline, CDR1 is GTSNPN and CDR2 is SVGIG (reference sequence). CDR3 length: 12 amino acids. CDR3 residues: CAWSSGYNEQFF.

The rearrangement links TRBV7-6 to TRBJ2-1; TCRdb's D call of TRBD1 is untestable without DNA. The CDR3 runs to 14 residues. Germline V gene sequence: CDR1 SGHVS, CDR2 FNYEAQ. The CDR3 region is CASSSSTGRNEQFF.

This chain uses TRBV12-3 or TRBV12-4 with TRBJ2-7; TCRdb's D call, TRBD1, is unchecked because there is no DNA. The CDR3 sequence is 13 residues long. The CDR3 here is CASSETDSYEQYF.

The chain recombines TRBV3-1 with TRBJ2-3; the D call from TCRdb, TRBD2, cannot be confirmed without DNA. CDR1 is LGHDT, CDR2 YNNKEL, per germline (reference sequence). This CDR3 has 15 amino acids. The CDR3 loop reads CASSQERLVLDTQYF.

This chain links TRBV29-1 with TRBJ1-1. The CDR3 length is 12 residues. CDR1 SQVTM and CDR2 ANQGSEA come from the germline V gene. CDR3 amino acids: CSLRKSNTEAFF.

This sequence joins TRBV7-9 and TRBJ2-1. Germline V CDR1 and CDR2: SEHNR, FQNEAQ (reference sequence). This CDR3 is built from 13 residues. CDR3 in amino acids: CASSLTDHNEQFF.

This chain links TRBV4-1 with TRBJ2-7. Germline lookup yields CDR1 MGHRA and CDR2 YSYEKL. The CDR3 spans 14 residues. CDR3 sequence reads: CASSLRTETYEQYF.

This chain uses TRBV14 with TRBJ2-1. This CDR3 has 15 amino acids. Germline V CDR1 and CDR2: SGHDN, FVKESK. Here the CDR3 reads CASSQAGGAYNEQFF.

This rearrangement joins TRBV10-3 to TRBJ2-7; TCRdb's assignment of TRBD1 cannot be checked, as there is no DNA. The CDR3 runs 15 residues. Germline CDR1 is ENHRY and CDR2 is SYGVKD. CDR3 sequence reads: CAISKTGTPLDEQYF.

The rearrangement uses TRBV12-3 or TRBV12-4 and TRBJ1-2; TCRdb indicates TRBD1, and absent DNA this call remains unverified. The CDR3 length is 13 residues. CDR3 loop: CASSQGQGWGYTF.

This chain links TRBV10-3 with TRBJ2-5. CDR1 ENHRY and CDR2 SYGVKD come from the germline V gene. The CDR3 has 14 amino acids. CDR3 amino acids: CAISERLASETQYF.

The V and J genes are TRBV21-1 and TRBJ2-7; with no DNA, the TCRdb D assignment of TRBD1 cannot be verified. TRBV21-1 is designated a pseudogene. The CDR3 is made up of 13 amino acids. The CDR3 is CASFRQGCYEQYF.

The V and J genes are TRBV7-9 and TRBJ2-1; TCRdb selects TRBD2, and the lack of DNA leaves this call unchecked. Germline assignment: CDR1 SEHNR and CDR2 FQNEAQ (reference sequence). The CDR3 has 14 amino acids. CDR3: CASSSGTSGGAQFF.

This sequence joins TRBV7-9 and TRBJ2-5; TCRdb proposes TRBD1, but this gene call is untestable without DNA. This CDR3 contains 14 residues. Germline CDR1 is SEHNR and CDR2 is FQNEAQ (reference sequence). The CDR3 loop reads CASNTGQLQETQYF.

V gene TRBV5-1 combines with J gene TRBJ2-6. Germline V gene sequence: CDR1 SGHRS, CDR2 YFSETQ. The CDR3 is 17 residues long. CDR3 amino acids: CASSIDRLRAGANVLTF.

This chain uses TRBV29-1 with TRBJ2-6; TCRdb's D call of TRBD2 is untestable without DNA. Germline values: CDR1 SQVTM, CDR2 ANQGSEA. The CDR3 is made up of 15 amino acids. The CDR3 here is CSVDGGGSGANVLTF.

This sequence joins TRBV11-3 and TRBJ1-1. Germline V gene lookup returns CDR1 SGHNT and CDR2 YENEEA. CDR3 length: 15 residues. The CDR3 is CASSLEADLYTEAFF.

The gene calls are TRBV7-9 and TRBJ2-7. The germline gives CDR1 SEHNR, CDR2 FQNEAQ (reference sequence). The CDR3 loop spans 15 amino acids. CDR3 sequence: CASSLISSPSYEQYF. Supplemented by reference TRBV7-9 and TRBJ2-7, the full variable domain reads DTGVSQNPRHKITKRGQNVTFRCDPISEHNRLYWYRQTLGQGPEFLTYFQNEAQLEKSRLLSDRFSAERPKGSFSTLEIQRTEQGDSAMYLCASSLISSPSYEQYFGPGTRLTVT.

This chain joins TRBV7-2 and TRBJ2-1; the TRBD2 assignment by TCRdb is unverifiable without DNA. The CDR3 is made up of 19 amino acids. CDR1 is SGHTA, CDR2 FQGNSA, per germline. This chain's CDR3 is CASSSPGTSGGAPPHEQFF.

CDR3 protein: CANTFRTEAYEQYF. The genes are TRBV5-1 and TRBJ2-7; TCRdb proposes TRBD1, but this gene call is untestable without DNA. Germline values: CDR1 SGHRS, CDR2 YFSETQ. The CDR3 totals 14 residues.

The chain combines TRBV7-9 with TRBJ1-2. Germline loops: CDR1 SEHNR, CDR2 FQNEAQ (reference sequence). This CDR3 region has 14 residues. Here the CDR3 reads CASSLDAPFYGYTF.